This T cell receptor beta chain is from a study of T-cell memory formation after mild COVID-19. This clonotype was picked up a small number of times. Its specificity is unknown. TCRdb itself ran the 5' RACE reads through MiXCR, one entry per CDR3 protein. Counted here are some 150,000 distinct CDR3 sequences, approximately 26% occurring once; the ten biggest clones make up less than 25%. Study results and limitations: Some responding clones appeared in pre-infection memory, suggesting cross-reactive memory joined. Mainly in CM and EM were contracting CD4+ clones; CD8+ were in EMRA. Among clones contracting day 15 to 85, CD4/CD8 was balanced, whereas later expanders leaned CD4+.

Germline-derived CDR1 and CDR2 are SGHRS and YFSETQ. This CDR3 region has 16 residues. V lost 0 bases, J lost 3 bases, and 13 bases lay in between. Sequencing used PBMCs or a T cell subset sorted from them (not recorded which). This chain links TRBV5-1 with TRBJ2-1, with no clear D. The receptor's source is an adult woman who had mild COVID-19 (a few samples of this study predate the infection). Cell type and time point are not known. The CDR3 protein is CASSLGDLSVYNEQFF. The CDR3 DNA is TGCGCCAGCAGCTTGGGAGACTTGAGTGTCTACAATGAGCAGTTCTTC.